The T cell receptor beta chain under discussion was sequenced for a study of CD8+ T cells in alopecia areata. In the study overall: Each day, treated patients took oral tofacitinib twice, at 5 to 10 mg per dose. Tofacitinib administration persisted for 6 to 18 months, succeeded by 6 months off drug.

Whole-study findings and limits: Higher clonality and more expanded CD8+ clones appeared in lesional than normal scalp. Mouse data revealed clearer TCR sharing than patient data did, a gap possibly tied to HLA.

Following extraction, RNA underwent reverse transcription to cDNA, which served as the sequencing template. Produced via immunoSEQ multiplex PCR; TCRdb's table is partial and in-frame only. The repertoire holds 200,000 to 250,000 clones, with 57% as singletons. The CDR3 runs to 13 residues. With V trimmed by 3 bases and J by 3 bases, 4 bases remained unmatched. The V gene's germline CDR1 is GTSNPN and CDR2 SVGIG (reference sequence). Note on this clone: Its antigen is as yet unknown.

The sequencing here drew on CD4+ T cells sorted from blood, taken at week 0. This sequence joins TRBV30 and TRBJ1-2; 7 bases agree with TRBD1. The origin of this receptor is a human donor with alopecia areata. This chain's CDR3 is CAWRPRGDYGYTF. The CDR3 DNA reads as TGTGCCTGGAGGCCCAGGGGGGACTATGGCTACACCTTC.